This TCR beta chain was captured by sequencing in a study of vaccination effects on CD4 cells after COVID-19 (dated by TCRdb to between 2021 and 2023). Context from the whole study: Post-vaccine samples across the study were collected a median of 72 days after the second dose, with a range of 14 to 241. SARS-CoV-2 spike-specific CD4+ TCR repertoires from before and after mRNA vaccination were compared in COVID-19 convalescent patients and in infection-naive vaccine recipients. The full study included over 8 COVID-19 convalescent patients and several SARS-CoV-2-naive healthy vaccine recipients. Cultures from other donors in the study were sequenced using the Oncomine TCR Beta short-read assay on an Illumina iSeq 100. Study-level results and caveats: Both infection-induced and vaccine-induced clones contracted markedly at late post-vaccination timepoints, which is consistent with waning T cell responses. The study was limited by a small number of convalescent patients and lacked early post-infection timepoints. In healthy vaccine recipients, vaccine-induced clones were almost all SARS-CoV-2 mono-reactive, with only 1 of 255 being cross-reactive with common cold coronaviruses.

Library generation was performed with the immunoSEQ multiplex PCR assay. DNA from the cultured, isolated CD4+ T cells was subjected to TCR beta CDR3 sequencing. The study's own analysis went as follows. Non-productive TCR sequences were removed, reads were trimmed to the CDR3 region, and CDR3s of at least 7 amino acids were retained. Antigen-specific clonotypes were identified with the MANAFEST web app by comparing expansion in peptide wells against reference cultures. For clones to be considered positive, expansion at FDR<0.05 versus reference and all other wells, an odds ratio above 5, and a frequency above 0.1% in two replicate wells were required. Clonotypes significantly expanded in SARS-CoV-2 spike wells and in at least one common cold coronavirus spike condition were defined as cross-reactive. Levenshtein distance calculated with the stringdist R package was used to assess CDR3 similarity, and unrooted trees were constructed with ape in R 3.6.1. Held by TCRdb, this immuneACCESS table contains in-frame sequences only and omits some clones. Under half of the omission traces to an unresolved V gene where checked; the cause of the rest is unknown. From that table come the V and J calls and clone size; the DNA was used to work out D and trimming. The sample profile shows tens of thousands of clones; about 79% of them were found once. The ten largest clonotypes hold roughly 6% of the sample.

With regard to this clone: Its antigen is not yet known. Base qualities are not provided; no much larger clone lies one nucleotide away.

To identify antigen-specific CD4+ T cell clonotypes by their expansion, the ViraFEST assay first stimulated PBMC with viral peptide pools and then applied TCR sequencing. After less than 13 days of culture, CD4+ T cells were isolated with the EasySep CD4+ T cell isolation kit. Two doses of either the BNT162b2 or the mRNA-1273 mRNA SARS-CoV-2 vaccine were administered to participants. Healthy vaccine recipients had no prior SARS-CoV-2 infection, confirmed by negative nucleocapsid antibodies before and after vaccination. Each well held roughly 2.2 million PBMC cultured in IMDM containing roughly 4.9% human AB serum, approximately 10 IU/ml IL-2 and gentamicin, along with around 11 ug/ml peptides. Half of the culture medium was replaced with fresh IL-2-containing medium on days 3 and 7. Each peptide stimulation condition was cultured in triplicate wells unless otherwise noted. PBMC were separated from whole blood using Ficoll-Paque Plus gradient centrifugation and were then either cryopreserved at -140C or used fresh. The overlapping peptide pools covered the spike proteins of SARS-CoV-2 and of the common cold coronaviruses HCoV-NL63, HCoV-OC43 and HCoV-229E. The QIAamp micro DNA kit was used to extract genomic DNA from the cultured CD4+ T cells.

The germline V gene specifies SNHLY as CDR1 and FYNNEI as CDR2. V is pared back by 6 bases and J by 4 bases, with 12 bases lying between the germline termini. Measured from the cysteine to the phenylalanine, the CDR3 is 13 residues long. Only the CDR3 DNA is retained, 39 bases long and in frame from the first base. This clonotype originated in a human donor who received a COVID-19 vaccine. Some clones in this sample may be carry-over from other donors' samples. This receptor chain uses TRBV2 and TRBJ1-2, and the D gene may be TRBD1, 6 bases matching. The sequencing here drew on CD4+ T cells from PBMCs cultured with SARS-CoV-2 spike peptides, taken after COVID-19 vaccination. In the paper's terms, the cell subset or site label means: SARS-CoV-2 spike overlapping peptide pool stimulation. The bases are TGTGCCAGCAGGGACAGATGGGGCTATGGCTACACCTTC. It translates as CASRDRWGYGYTF.